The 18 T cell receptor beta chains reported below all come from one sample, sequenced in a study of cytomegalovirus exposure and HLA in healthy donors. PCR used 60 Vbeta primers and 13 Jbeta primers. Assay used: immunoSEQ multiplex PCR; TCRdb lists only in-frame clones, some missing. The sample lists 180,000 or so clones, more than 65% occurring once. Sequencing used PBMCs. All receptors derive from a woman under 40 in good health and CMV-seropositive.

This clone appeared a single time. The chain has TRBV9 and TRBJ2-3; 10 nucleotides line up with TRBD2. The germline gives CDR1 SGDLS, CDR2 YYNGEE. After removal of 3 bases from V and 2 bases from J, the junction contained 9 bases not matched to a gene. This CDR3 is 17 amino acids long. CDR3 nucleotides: TGTGCCAGCAGCGCCCGAAATAGCGGGGGGTCCACAGATACGCAGTATTTT. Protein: CASSARNSGGSTDTQYF.

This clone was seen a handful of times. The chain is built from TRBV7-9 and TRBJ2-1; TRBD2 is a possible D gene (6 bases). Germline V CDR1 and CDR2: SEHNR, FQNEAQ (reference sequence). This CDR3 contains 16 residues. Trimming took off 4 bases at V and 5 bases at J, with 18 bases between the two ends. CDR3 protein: CASSSPPGGRHNEQFF. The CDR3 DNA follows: TGTGCCAGCAGCTCCCCCCCCGGGGGTAGGCACAATGAGCAGTTCTTC.

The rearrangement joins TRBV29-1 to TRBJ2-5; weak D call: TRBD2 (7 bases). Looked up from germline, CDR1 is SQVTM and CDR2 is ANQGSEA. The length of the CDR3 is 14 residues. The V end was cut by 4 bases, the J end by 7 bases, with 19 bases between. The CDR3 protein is CSVVGGGGLGTQYF. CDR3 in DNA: TGCAGCGTTGTGGGAGGCGGGGGCCTGGGGACCCAGTACTTC.

The CDR3 sequence: CASSEYSGSGSPLHF. The CDR3 DNA is TGCGCCAGCAGTGAGTACAGCGGATCGGGTTCACCCCTCCACTTT. The chain couples TRBV10-2 to TRBJ1-6, with unresolved D. CDR3 size: 15 residues. Looked up from germline, CDR1 is WSHSY and CDR2 is SAAADI. The ends were cut back, 1 base at V and 9 bases at J, with 13 bases in the middle.

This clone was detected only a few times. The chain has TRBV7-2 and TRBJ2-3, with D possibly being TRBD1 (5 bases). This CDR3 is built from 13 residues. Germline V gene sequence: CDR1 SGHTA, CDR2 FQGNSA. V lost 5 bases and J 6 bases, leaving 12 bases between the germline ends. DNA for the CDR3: TGTGCCAGCAGCGGTCAGGGTTTCGATACGCAGTATTTT. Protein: CASSGQGFDTQYF.

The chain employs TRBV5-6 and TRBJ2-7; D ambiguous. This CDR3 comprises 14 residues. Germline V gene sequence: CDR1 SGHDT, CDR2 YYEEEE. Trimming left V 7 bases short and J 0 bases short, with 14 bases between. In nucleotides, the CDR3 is TGTGCCAGCCATGATACACGCTCCTCCTACGAGCAGTACTTC. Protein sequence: CASHDTRSSYEQYF.

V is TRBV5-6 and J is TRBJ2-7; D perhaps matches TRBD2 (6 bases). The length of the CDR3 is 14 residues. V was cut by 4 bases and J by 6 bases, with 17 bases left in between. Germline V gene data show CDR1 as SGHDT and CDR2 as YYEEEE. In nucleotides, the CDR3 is TGTGCCAGCAGCCCCGGAGGGCAGTCTATCGAGCAGTACTTC. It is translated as CASSPGGQSIEQYF.

The CDR3 DNA sequence: TGCAGCGGGAACAGGGAAGTGGTCACTGAAGCTTTCTTT. It encodes CSGNREVVTEAFF. The V gene is TRBV29-1, the J gene TRBJ1-1; D may be TRBD1 (6 bases). V lost 7 bases and J 4 bases, leaving 16 bases between the germline ends. CDR1 SQVTM and CDR2 ANQGSEA come from the germline V gene. The CDR3 covers 13 residues.

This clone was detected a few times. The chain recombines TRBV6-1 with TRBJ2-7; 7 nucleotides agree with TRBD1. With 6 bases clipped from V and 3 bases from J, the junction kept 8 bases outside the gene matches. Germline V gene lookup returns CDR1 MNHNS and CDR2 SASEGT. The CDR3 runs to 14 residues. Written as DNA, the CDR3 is TGTGCCAGCAGCCCGAGGGACAGCCACTACGAGCAGTACTTC. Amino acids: CASSPRDSHYEQYF.

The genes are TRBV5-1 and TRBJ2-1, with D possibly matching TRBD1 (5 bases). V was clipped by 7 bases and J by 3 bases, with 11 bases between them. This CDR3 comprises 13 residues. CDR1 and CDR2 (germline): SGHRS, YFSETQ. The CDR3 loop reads CASAYDSYNEQFF. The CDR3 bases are TGCGCCAGCGCGTACGACAGCTACAATGAGCAGTTCTTC.

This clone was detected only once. In DNA, the CDR3 is TGTGCCAGCAGTGAAACCTGGACTGACTATGGCTACACCTTC. Protein product: CASSETWTDYGYTF. The chain has TRBV6-1 and TRBJ1-2; no definite D call. The CDR3 is 14 residues long. Trimming shortened V by 2 bases and J by 3 bases, and 10 bases separated the two germline ends. The V gene's germline CDR1 is MNHNS and CDR2 SASEGT.

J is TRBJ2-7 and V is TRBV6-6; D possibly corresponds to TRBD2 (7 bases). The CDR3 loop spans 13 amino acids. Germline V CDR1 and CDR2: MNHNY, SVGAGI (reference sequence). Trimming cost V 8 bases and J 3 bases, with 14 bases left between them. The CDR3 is CASGRGEFYEQYF. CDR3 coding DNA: TGTGCCAGCGGGAGGGGGGAGTTCTACGAGCAGTACTTC.

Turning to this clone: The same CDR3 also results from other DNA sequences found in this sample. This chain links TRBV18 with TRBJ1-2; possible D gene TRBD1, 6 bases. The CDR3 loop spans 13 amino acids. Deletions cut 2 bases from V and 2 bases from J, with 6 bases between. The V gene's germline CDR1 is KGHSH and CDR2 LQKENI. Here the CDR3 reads CASSPDRNYGYTF. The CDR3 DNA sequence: TGTGCCAGCTCACCAGACAGGAACTATGGCTACACCTTC.

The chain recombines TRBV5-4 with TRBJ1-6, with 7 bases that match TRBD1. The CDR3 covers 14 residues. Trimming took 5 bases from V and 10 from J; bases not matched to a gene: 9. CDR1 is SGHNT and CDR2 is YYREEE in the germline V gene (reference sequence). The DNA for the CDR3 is TGTGCCAGCAGAAGGAGGGGGCGCGGGTCACCCCTCCACTTT. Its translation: CASRRRGRGSPLHF.

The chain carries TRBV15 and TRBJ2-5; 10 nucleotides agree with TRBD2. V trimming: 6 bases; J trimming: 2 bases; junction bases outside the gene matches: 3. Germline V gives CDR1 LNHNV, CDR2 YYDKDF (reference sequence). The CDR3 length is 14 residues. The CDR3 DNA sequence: TGTGCCACCAGGGTAGCGGGGGGACAAGAGACCCAGTACTTC. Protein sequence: CATRVAGGQETQYF.

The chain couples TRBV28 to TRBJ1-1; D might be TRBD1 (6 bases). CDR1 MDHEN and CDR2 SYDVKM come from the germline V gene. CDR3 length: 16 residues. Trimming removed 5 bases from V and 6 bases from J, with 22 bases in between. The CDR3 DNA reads TGTGCCAGCAGTCCCATAGGGGGGGACGGGGTCCCTGAAGCTTTCTTT. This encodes CASSPIGGDGVPEAFF.

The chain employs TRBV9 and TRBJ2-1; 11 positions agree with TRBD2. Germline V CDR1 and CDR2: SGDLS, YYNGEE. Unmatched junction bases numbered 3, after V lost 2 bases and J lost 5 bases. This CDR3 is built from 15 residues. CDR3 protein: CASSVTSGSHNEQFF. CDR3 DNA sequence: TGTGCCAGCAGCGTTACTAGCGGGAGTCACAATGAGCAGTTCTTC. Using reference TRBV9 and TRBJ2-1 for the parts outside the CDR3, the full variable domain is DSGVTQTPKHLITATGQRVTLRCSPRSGDLSVYWYQQSLDQGLQFLIQYYNGEERAKGNILERFSAQQFPDLHSELNLSSLELGDSALYFCASSVTSGSHNEQFFGPGTRLTVL.

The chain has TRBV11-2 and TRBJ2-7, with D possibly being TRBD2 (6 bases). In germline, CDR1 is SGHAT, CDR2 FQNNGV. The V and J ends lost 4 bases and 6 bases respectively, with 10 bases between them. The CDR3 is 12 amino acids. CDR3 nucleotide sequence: TGTGCCAGCAGCTCAAGCGGGTCCGAGCAGTACTTC. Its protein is CASSSSGSEQYF.